The 26 T cell receptor beta chains reported below all come from one sample, sequenced in a study of blood T cell repertoires in COVID-19. Data came from immunoSEQ multiplex PCR; TCRdb stores just in-frame clones and leaves some out. This sample has about 310,000 clones; approximately 91% occur once, and the top ten carry 9.5%. The sample comprised PBMCs or T cells enriched from blood (not recorded which). Every receptor here comes from a woman in her forties who had recovered from COVID-19.

The chain joins TRBV6-5 to TRBJ1-3, with D perhaps TRBD1 (6 bases). The CDR3 is made up of 15 amino acids. Germline V CDR1 and CDR2: MNHEY, SVGAGI. Deletions cut 4 bases from V and 0 bases from J, with 10 bases between. CDR3 in amino acids: CASSSQGFSGNTIYF. DNA of the CDR3: TGTGCCAGCAGTTCACAGGGCTTCTCTGGAAACACCATATATTTT.

This clone came up a few times. J is TRBJ2-5 and V is TRBV9; D perhaps matches TRBD1 (5 bases). From germline, CDR1 is SGDLS and CDR2 YYNGEE. Trimming shortened V by 0 bases and J by 1 base, and 13 bases separated the two germline ends. CDR3 length: 16 residues. CDR3 coding DNA: TGTGCCAGCAGCGTAGGTCCAGGGATCGCCCAAGAGACCCAGTACTTC. Translation: CASSVGPGIAQETQYF.

The V gene is TRBV28, the J gene TRBJ1-1; 7 bases align to TRBD1. V shed 8 bases and J 11 bases; nucleotides not matched to a gene: 8. This CDR3 has 11 residues. Germline V CDR1 and CDR2: MDHEN, SYDVKM. DNA for the CDR3: TGTGCCAGCGAAACAGGGGTGGACGCTTTCTTT. Protein sequence: CASETGVDAFF.

In this sample, this clone turned up once. V usage is TRBV7-2 and J usage is TRBJ2-5; D perhaps matches TRBD2 (5 bases). The V gene's germline CDR1 is SGHTA and CDR2 FQGNSA. V lost 2 bases and J lost 0, with 7 bases in between. The CDR3 loop spans 14 amino acids. The CDR3 sequence is CASSLFGNQETQYF. CDR3 DNA: TGTGCCAGCAGCTTATTCGGGAACCAAGAGACCCAGTACTTC.

The chain couples TRBV24-1 to TRBJ2-1, with D maybe TRBD2 (6 bases). The CDR3 sequence is 16 residues long. Trimming cost V 4 bases and J 3 bases, with 15 bases left between them. CDR1 is KGHDR and CDR2 is SFDVKD in the germline V gene. CDR3: CATSEGRGSFYNEQFF. CDR3 nucleotides: TGTGCCACCAGTGAGGGGCGGGGATCCTTCTACAATGAGCAGTTCTTC.

The CDR3: CASSLRVLQGVITEAFF. The CDR3 nucleotides read TGTGCCAGCAGTTTACGGGTTTTACAGGGAGTAATCACTGAAGCTTTCTTT. V is TRBV27 and J is TRBJ1-1; D might be TRBD1 (6 bases). Per germline, CDR1 MNHEY and CDR2 SMNVEV (reference sequence). Deletions cut 2 bases from V and 4 bases from J, with 20 bases between. The CDR3 loop spans 17 amino acids.

The rearrangement uses TRBV4-2 and TRBJ2-7; TRBD2 agrees at 10 bases. The CDR3 is made up of 20 amino acids. V was pared by 1 base and J by 0 bases, with 15 bases of the junction left unmatched. In germline, CDR1 is LGHNA, CDR2 YNFKEQ. In DNA form, the CDR3 reads TGTGCCAGCAGCCAAGGTTATGCGGCTAGCGGGAGCGGCAACTCCTACGAGCAGTACTTC. Translation gives CASSQGYAASGSGNSYEQYF.

The chain recombines TRBV7-8 with TRBJ1-1, with a tentative D call TRBD1 (6 bases). In germline, CDR1 is SGHVS, CDR2 FQNEAQ. V was trimmed by 1 base and J by 2 bases, leaving 14 bases between them. This CDR3 is built from 16 residues. CDR3 coding DNA: TGTGCCAGCAGCTTAGTGTCGTTGGGACACAACACTGAAGCTTTCTTT. It encodes CASSLVSLGHNTEAFF.

The CDR3 DNA reads as TGTGCCACCGCACAGGGCCTCCAAGAGACCCAGTACTTC. Its translation: CATAQGLQETQYF. The V call is TRBV3-1 (or the pseudogene TRBV3-2), the J call TRBJ2-5, with D perhaps matching TRBD1 (6 bases). The V end was cut by 10 bases, the J end by 1 base, with 13 bases between. This CDR3 is 13 amino acids long. Germline-derived CDR1 and CDR2 are LGHDT and YNNKEL (reference sequence).

The chain links TRBV30 to TRBJ1-6; D is ambiguous. Between the trimmed V and J ends, which lost 3 bases and 11 bases, there was a span of 14 bases. This CDR3 has 13 amino acids. Germline loops: CDR1 GTSNPN, CDR2 SVGIG (reference sequence). In DNA form, the CDR3 reads TGTGCCTGGAGCAGTACCCTTGGCCCACCCCTCCACTTT. Translating gives CAWSSTLGPPLHF.

The chain couples TRBV5-5 to TRBJ2-1; 11 nucleotides agree with TRBD2. The J segment lost 5 bases and the V segment lost 4 bases, leaving 8 bases of the junction unmatched. This CDR3 is built from 16 residues. Germline V gene data show CDR1 as SGHKS and CDR2 as YYEKEE (reference sequence). CDR3 region: CASSGMGLAAHNEQFF. The DNA of the CDR3 is TGTGCCAGCAGCGGAATGGGACTAGCGGCCCACAATGAGCAGTTCTTC.

The chain joins TRBV15 to TRBJ2-5; no reliable D call. The CDR3 runs to 13 residues. Germline assignment: CDR1 LNHNV and CDR2 YYDKDF (reference sequence). With 1 base removed from V and 4 bases from J, the gap between germline ends came to 7 bases. CDR3 region: CATSRVLRETQYF. CDR3 sequence (DNA): TGTGCCACCAGCAGAGTTTTGAGAGAGACCCAGTACTTC.

This clone was observed a single time. The chain recombines TRBV15 with TRBJ2-7; 7 bases fit TRBD2. Germline loops: CDR1 LNHNV, CDR2 YYDKDF (reference sequence). Unmatched junction bases numbered 10, after V lost 8 bases and J lost 6 bases. This CDR3 has 13 amino acids. CDR3 bases: TGTGCCACCCAGAGGGAGGGCCGGGGCGAGCAGTACTTC. It codes for CATQREGRGEQYF.

The chain carries TRBV28 and TRBJ2-5; 7 bases match TRBD1. V lost 5 bases, J lost 5 bases, and 8 bases stayed unmatched. The CDR3 is 14 residues long. Germline V gene lookup returns CDR1 MDHEN and CDR2 SYDVKM. The CDR3 loop is CASSMTGIAETQYF. The CDR3 nucleotides read TGTGCCAGCAGTATGACAGGGATAGCGGAGACCCAGTACTTC.

This clone was observed a single time. The chain has TRBV9 and TRBJ1-1; no clear D. The V end was cut by 0 bases, the J end by 0 bases, with 6 bases between. The CDR3 sequence is 14 residues long. Germline CDR1 reads SGDLS; CDR2 reads YYNGEE. CDR3 DNA sequence: TGTGCCAGCAGCGTAGCGGCGGTGAACACTGAAGCTTTCTTT. It codes for CASSVAAVNTEAFF.

The chain combines TRBV6-5 with TRBJ1-3, with D hard to call. V dropped 10 bases and J dropped 0 bases, with 13 bases sitting between them. The CDR3 has 14 residues. CDR1 and CDR2 (germline): MNHEY, SVGAGI. The CDR3 DNA is TGTGCCACGGGAAGGGCGAGCTCTGGAAACACCATATATTTT. Translation gives CATGRASSGNTIYF.

CDR3 DNA: TGTGCCAGCAGTTCCCGCCCAGGACAGCCCAATGAAAAACTGTTTTTT. Protein product: CASSSRPGQPNEKLFF. V is TRBV25-1 and J is TRBJ1-4; perhaps TRBD1 as D (6 bases). The CDR3 loop spans 16 amino acids. CDR1 is MGHDK and CDR2 is SYGVNS in the germline V gene. V was cut by 5 bases and J by 5 bases, with 18 bases left in between.

The V gene is TRBV3-1 (or the pseudogene TRBV3-2), the J gene TRBJ2-4; 7 bases match TRBD1. Per the germline V gene, CDR1 is LGHDT and CDR2 is YNNKEL (reference sequence). V lost 1 base and J lost 1; bases outside the gene matches: 19. CDR3 size: 21 residues. CDR3 in DNA: TGTGCCAGCAGCCAAGTACATTTTACGCTACAGGGGTGGGTGGCCAAAAACATTCAGTACTTC. Residues: CASSQVHFTLQGWVAKNIQYF.

This clone was recorded only once. The V call is TRBV28, the J call TRBJ1-1; TRBD1 matches 7 bases. This CDR3 region has 12 residues. V was clipped by 6 bases and J by 9 bases; unmatched bases: 7. Looked up from germline, CDR1 is MDHEN and CDR2 is SYDVKM. The CDR3 is CASRPGTDQAFF. Written as DNA, the CDR3 is TGTGCCAGCAGACCAGGGACAGACCAAGCTTTCTTT.

The chain uses TRBV24-1 and TRBJ2-5, with 9 bases identical to TRBD1. In germline, CDR1 is KGHDR, CDR2 SFDVKD. This CDR3 is 15 amino acids long. V dropped 0 bases and J dropped 5; count of bases not matched to a gene: 3. Here the CDR3 reads CATSDLGTGRETQYF. The CDR3 coding sequence is TGTGCCACCAGTGATTTGGGGACAGGGCGGGAGACCCAGTACTTC.

The chain is built from TRBV7-2 and TRBJ1-6; 7 nucleotides match TRBD1. Trimming took 8 bases from V and 10 from J; bases not matched to a gene: 8. The CDR3 sequence is 13 residues long. Germline V gene data show CDR1 as SGHTA and CDR2 as FQGNSA. CDR3 amino acids: CASEPNRGSPLHF. CDR3 bases: TGTGCCAGCGAACCCAACAGGGGATCACCCCTCCACTTT.

This clone was counted a single time. The chain employs TRBV4-3 and TRBJ2-1, with D possibly matching TRBD2 (5 bases). Germline-derived CDR1 and CDR2 are LGHNA and YSLEER. V lost 0 bases to trimming and J lost 12 bases, with 18 bases between them. The CDR3 has 15 amino acids. CDR3 sequence reads: CASSQDSYGLRTQFF. The CDR3 bases are TGCGCCAGCAGCCAAGACAGTTACGGACTCCGTACGCAGTTCTTC.

This chain joins TRBV28 and TRBJ2-7, with 8 nucleotides matching TRBD1. With 2 bases clipped from V and 3 bases from J, the junction kept 6 bases outside the gene matches. The CDR3 totals 15 residues. Germline values: CDR1 MDHEN, CDR2 SYDVKM. Here the CDR3 reads CASSLGGTGYYEQYF. The CDR3 bases are TGTGCCAGCAGTTTAGGGGGGACAGGTTACTACGAGCAGTACTTC.

V and J are TRBV9 and TRBJ2-1, with 7 bases fitting TRBD1. The CDR3 sequence is 15 residues long. J gave up 3 bases and V 0 bases, and 3 bases lay outside the gene matches. The germline V gene encodes CDR1 SGDLS and CDR2 YYNGEE. In nucleotides, the CDR3 is TGTGCCAGCAGCGTAGACCAGGGGGTCTACAATGAGCAGTTCTTC. Its protein is CASSVDQGVYNEQFF.

This chain connects TRBV2 to TRBJ2-3, with unresolved D. In germline, CDR1 is SNHLY, CDR2 FYNNEI. The CDR3 is 14 amino acids. Trimming removed 7 bases from V and 5 bases from J, with 16 bases in between. The CDR3 protein is CASIPALAGDTQYF. CDR3 bases: TGTGCCAGCATACCAGCGTTGGCCGGAGATACGCAGTATTTT.

This clone has a handful of counts. The chain employs TRBV10-3 and TRBJ2-7, with a weak D call TRBD2 (6 bases). The V end was cut by 1 base, the J end by 5 bases, with 15 bases between. CDR1 is ENHRY and CDR2 is SYGVKD in the germline V gene. The CDR3 totals 15 residues. CDR3 residues: CAISEWGGTENEQYF. Written as DNA, the CDR3 is TGTGCCATCAGTGAGTGGGGCGGGACTGAGAACGAGCAGTACTTC.